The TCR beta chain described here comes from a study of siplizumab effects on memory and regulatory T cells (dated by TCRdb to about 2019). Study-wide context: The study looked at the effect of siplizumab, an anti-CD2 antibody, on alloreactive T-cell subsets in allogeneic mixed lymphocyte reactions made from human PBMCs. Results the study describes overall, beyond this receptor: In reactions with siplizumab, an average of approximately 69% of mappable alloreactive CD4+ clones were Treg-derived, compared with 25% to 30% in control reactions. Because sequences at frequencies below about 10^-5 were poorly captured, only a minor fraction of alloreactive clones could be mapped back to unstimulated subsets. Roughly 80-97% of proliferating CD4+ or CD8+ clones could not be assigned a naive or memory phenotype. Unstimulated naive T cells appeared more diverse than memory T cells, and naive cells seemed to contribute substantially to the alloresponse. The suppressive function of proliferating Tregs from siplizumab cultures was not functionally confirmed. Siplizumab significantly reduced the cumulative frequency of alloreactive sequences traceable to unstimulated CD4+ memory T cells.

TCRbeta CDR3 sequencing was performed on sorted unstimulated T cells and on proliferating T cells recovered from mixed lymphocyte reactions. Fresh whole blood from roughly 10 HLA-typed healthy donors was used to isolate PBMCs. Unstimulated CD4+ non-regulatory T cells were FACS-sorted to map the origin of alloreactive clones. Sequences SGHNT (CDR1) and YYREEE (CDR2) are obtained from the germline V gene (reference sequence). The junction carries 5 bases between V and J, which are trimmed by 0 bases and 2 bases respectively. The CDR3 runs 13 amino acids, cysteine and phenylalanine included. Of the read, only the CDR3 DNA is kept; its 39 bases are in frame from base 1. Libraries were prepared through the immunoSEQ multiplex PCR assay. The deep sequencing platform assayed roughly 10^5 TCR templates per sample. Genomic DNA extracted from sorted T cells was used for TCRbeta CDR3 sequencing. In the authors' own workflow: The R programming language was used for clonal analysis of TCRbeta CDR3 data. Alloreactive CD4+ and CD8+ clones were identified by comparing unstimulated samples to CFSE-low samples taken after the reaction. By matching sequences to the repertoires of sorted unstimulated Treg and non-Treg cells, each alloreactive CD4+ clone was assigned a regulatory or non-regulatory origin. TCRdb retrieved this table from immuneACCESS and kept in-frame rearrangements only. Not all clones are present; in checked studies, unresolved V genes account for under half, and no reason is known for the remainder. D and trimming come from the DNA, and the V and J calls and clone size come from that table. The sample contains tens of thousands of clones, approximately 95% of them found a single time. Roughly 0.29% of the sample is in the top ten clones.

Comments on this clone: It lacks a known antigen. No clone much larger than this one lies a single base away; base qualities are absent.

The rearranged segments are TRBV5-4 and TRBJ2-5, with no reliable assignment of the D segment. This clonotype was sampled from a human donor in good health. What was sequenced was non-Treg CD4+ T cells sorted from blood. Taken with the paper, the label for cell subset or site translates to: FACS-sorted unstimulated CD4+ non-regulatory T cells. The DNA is TGTGCCAGCAGCTTGGGGCTACAAGAGACCCAGTACTTC. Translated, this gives CASSLGLQETQYF.